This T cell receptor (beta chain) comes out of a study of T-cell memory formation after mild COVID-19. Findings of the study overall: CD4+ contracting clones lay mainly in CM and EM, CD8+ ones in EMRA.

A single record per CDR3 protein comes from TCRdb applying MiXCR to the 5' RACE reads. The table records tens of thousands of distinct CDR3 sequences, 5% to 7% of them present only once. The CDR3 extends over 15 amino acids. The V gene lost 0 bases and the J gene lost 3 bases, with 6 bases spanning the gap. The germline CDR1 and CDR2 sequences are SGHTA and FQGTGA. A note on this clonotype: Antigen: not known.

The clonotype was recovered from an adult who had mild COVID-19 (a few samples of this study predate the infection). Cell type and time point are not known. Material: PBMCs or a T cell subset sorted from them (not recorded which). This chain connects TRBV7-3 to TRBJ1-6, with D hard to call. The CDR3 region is CASSLTHGYNSPLHF. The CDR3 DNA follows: TGTGCCAGCAGCTTAACGCACGGCTATAATTCACCCCTCCACTTT. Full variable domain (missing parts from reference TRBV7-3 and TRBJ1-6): GAGVSQTPSNKVTEKGKYVELRCDPISGHTALYWYRQSLGQGPEFLIYFQGTGAADDSGLPNDRFFAVRPEGSVSTLKIQRTERGDSAVYLCASSLTHGYNSPLHFGNGTRLTVT.